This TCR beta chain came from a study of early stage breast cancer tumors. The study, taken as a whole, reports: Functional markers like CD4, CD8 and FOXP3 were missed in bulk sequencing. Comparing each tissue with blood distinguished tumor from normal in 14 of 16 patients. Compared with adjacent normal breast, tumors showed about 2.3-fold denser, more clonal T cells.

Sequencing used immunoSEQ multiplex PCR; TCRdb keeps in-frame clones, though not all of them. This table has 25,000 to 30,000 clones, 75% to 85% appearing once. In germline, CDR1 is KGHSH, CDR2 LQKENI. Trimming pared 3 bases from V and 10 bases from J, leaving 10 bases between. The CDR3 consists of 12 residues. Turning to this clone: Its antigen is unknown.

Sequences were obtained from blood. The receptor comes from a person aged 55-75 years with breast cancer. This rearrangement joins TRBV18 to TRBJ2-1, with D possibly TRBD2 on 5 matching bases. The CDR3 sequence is CASSPTSQEQFF. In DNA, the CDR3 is TGTGCCAGCTCACCTACTAGTCAGGAGCAGTTCTTC.